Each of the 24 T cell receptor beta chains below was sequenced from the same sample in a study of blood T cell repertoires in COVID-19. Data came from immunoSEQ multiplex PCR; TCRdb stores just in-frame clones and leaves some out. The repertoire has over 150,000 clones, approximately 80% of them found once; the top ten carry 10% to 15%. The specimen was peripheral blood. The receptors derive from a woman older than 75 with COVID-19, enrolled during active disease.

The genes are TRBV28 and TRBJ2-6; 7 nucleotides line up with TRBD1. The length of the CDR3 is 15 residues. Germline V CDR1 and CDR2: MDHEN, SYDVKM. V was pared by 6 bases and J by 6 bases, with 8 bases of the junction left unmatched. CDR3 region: CASSTGDQLANVLTF. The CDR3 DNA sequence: TGTGCCAGCAGCACAGGGGACCAATTGGCCAACGTCCTGACTTTC.

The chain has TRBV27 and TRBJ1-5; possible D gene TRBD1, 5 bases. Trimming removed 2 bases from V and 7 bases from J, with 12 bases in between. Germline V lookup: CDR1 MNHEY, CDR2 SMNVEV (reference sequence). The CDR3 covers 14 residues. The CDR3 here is CASSLKGPMQPQHF. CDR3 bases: TGTGCCAGCAGTTTAAAGGGGCCTATGCAGCCCCAGCATTTT.

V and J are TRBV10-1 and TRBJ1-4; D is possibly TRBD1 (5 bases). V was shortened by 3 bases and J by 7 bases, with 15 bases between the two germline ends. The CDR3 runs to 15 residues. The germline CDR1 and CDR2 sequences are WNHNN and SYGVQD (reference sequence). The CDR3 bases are TGCGCCAGCAGTGACGTCTCGGGGGTATTTGAAAAACTGTTTTTT. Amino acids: CASSDVSGVFEKLFF.

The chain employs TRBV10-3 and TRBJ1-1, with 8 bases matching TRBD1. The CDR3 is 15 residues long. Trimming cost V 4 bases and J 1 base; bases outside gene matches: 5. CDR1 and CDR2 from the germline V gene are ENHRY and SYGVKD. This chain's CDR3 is CAISGRTGPNTEAFF. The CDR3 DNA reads TGTGCCATCAGTGGAAGGACAGGGCCGAACACTGAAGCTTTCTTT.

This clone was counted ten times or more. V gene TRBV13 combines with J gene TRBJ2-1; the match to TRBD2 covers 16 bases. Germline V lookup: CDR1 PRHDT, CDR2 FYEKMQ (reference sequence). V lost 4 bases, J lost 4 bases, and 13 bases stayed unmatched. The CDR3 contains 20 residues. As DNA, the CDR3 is TGTGCCAGCAGCTCCTCCGGGACTAGCGGGAGGGCCGGGTATTACAATGAGCAGTTCTTC. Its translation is CASSSSGTSGRAGYYNEQFF.

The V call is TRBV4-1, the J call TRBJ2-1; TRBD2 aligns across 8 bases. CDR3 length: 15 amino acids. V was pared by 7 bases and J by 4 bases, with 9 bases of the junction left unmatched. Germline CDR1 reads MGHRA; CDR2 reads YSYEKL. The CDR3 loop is CASTPVAGGYNEQFF. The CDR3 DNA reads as TGCGCCAGCACCCCTGTGGCGGGGGGATACAATGAGCAGTTCTTC.

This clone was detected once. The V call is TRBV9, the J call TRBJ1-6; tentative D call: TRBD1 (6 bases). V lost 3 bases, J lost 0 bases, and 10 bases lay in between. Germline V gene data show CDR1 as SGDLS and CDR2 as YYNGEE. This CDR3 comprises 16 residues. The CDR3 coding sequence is TGTGCCAGCAGCGAAGACAGGAGCTCCTATAATTCACCCCTCCACTTT. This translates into CASSEDRSSYNSPLHF.

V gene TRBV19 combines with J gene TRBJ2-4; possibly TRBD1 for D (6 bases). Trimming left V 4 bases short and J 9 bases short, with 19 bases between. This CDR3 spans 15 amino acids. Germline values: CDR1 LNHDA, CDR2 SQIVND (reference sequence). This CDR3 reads CASSRTVSFGGIQYF. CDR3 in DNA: TGTGCCAGTAGTAGGACAGTCAGTTTCGGAGGCATTCAGTACTTC.

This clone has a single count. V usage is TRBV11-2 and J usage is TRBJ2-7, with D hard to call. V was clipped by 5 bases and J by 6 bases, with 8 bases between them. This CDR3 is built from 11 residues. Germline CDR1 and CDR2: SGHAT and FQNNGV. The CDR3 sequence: CASSVQIEQYF. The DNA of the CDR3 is TGTGCCAGCAGCGTTCAGATCGAGCAGTACTTC. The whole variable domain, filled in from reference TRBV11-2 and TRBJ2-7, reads EAGVAQSPRYKIIEKRQSVAFWCNPISGHATLYWYQQILGQGPKLLIQFQNNGVVDDSQLPKDRFSAERLKGVDSTLKIQPAKLEDSAVYLCASSVQIEQYFGPGTRLTVT.

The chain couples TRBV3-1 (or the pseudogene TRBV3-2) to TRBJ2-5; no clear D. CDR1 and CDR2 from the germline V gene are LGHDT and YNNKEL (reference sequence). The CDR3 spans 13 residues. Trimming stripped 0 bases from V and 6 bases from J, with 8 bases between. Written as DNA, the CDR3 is TGTGCCAGCAGCCAAGATCCCAGTCAGACCCAGTACTTC. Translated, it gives CASSQDPSQTQYF.

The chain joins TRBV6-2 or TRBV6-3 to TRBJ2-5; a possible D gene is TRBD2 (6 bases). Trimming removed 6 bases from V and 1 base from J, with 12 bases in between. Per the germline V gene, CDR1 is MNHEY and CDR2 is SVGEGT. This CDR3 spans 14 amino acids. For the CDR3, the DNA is TGTGCCAGCAGCCGACTAGTCCTCCAAGAGACCCAGTACTTC. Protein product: CASSRLVLQETQYF.

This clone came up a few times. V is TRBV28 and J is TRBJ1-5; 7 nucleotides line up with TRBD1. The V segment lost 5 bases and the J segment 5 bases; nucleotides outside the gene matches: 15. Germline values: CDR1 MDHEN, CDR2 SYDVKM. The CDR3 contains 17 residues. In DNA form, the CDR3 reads TGTGCCAGCAGTGGGGGAAAAACAGGGGTAGCATATCAGCCCCAGCATTTT. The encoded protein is CASSGGKTGVAYQPQHF.

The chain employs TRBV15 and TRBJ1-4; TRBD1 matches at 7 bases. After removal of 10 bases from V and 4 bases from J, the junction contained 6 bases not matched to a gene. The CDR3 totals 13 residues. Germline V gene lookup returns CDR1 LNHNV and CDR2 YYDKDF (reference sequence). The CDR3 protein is CAIRQGLNEKLFF. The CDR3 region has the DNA TGTGCCATCAGACAGGGCCTTAATGAAAAACTGTTTTTT.

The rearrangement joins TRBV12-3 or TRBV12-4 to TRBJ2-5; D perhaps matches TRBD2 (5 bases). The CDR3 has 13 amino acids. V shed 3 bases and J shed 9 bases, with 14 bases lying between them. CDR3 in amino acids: CASSFRTPVSQYF. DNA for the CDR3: TGTGCCAGCAGTTTCAGGACTCCAGTGTCCCAGTACTTC.

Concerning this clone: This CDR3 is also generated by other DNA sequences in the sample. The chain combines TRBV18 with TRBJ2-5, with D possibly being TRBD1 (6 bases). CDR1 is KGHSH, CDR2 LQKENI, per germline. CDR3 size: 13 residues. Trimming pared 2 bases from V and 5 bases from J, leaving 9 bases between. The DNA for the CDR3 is TGTGCCAGCTCACCAAGGCAGGGGGAGACCCAGTACTTC. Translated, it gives CASSPRQGETQYF.

This CDR3 is CASSKVASGNAYNEQFF. Written as DNA, the CDR3 is TGTGCCAGCAGCAAGGTGGCTAGCGGGAATGCTTACAATGAGCAGTTCTTC. The J gene is TRBJ2-1, the V gene TRBV7-6, with 9 bases matching TRBD2. This CDR3 comprises 17 residues. CDR1 and CDR2 from the germline V gene are SGHVS and FNYEAQ. Germline trimming cut 5 bases from V and 4 bases from J; bases unmatched to any gene: 12.

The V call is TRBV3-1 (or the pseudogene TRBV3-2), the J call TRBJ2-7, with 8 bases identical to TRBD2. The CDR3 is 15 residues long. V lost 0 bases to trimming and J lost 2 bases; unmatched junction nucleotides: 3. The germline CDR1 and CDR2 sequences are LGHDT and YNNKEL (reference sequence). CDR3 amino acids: CASSQDSGAPYEQYF. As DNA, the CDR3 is TGTGCCAGCAGCCAAGATAGCGGGGCCCCCTACGAGCAGTACTTC.

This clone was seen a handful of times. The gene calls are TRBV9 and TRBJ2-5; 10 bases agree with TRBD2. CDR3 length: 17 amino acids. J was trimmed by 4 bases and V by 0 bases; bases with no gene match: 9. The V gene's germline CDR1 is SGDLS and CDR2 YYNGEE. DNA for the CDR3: TGTGCCAGCAGCGTAGGGGCTAGCGGGAGTTTAGGAGAGACCCAGTACTTC. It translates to CASSVGASGSLGETQYF.

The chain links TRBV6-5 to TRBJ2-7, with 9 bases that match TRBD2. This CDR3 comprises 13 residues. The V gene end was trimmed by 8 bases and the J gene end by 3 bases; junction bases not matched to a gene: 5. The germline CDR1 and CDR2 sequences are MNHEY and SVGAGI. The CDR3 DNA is TGTGCCAGCTACCAAGCGGGAGGCTACGAGCAGTACTTC. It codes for CASYQAGGYEQYF.

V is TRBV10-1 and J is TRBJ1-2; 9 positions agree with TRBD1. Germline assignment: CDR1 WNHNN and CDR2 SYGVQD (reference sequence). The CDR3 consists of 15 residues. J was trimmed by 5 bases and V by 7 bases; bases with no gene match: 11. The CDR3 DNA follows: TGCGCCAGCATTCATATGGGACAGGGAAATTATGGCTACACCTTC. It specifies CASIHMGQGNYGYTF.

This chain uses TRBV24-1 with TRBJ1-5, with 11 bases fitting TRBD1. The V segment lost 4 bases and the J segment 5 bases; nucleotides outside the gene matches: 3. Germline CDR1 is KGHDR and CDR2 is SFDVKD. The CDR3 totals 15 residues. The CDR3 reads CATSEGTGGDQPQHF. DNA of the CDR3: TGTGCCACCAGTGAGGGGACAGGGGGGGATCAGCCCCAGCATTTT.

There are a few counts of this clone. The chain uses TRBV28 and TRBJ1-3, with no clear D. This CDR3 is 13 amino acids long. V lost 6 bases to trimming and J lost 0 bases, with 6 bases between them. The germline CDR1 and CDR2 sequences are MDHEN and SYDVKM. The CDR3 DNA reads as TGTGCCAGCAGAACGAGCTCTGGAAACACCATATATTTT. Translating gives CASRTSSGNTIYF.

The CDR3 nucleotides read TGTGCCAGCAGTGGCAGGGTTGCTGGAAACACCATATATTTT. Residues: CASSGRVAGNTIYF. The chain recombines TRBV2 with TRBJ1-3; weak D call: TRBD1 (5 bases). Germline V gene lookup returns CDR1 SNHLY and CDR2 FYNNEI. The CDR3 sequence is 14 residues long. The V and J ends lost 4 bases and 2 bases respectively, with 9 bases between them.

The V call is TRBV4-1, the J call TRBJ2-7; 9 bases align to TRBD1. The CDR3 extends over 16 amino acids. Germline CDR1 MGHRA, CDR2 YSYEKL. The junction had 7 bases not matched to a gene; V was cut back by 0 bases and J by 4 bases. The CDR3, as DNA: TGCGCCAGCAGCCAAGATTACGGACAGGGGTTATACGAGCAGTACTTC. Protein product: CASSQDYGQGLYEQYF.